The T cell receptor (beta chain) under discussion was sequenced for a study of cytomegalovirus exposure and HLA in healthy donors (TCRdb year 2017). Broadly, across the study: An earlier analysis of 587 of the donors reported under 300 Gb of sequence data and 100 million to 120 million unique TCR beta sequences obtained from some 170 million T cells. Across about 380 genotyped donors of the cohort, an average of roughly 250,000 unique TCR beta nucleotide sequences per donor were sequenced, and around 19% of those sequences were non-productive. The study profiled the T cell repertoires of hundreds of subjects by immunosequencing and related them to cytomegalovirus serostatus. The genetic ancestry cluster associated with self-reported Caucasian donors included 81% of the approximately 410 genotyped donors. Besides the first cohort of around 700 subjects, a separate validation cohort made up of about 120 different subjects was used. In the later analysis, no new phenotypic data were used to find candidate immune exposures; instead, reliance was placed on TCR beta sequences and their occurrence across donors. A later analysis re-analyzed previously published TCR beta repertoires from 500 to 700 donors and added high-resolution HLA genotyping to study TCR occurrence patterns. Donor age, sex, ethnicity and CMV serostatus were collected together with the repertoire data. A later genetic analysis took genome-wide SNP genotypes for about 55% of the roughly 670 donors and used that subset as a discovery cohort. The study was designed to test whether signatures of past pathogen exposure could be identified by cataloging public T cell receptors. Because of strong linkage in the cohort, 5 or 6 DR-DQ haplotypes were treated as single units for association and clustering. To predict cytomegalovirus infection status, the study brought together high-throughput TCR immunosequencing, statistical association of individual TCRs with disease status, and machine learning. HLA typing covered class I and class II loci at four-digit resolution. Around 300 gigabases of sequencing data and approximately 93 million unique TCR sequences were included in an early release covering roughly 600 HLA-typed donors. Every repertoire in the discovery cohort had been generated on one and the same sequencing platform. To decide whether each TCR beta V gene segment behaved as functional or pseudogenic, an earlier analysis of some 570 of the donors relied on high-throughput TCR beta sequencing. The number of typed donors differed by locus: 629-630 for A, B, C, DRB1 and DQB1; approximately 530 for DQA1; 600 to 610 for DPA1; and about 470 for DPB1.

In total, just over 650 healthy bone marrow donors made up the cohort. Cohort members were all nominally healthy when sampled, although unrecorded immune exposures were likely present. The donor was CMV seronegative and belonged to the group of 352 seronegative cohort members. A peripheral blood sample was collected from each donor, and TCR beta sequencing was performed on peripheral blood mononuclear cells. Genomic DNA extraction from the blood cell samples was performed with the Qiagen DNeasy Blood Extraction Kit. For this clone: What this receptor recognizes is not known. No clone much larger than this one lies a single base away; base qualities are absent.

For CDR1 and CDR2, the germline V gene (reference sequence) lists SGHNT and YYREEE. The germline V end is reduced by 4 bases and the J end by 5 bases; junction bases left unmatched: 11. The CDR3 goes from the cysteine to the phenylalanine over 18 residues. Only CDR3 DNA is held: 54 bases, read in frame from base 1. The receptor library was made with the immunoSEQ multiplex PCR assay. For the multiplex PCR, a mixture combining 60 forward primers for TCR Vbeta segments and 13 reverse primers for TCR Jbeta segments was used. A multiplex PCR assay on genomic DNA amplified the CDR3 region of rearranged TCR beta genes. The amplified TCR beta libraries were sequenced on the Illumina HiSeq System as 87-base-pair reads. Per the authors' processing: Across the 670 or so repertoires, a later analysis counted roughly 84 million unique TCR beta chains, roughly 11 million of which were shared by at least two donors. To remove PCR and sequencing errors, raw reads were error-corrected and collapsed into unique sequences using a nearest-neighbor algorithm that merged closely related sequences. CDR3 sequences were aligned to IMGT reference sequences to assign V, D and J gene segments. For a sequence to be retained, at least a six-nucleotide match to both a V gene segment and a J gene segment was required. A rearrangement counted as productive if the CDR3 had no stop codons and remained in frame with V and J, and every other rearrangement counted as non-productive. CDR3 was defined according to IMGT convention as the region running from the second conserved V-encoded cysteine to the conserved J-encoded phenylalanine. Sequences without an unambiguous match to a single V gene segment were excluded from the earlier analysis of approximately 560 of the donors. In an earlier analysis of almost 600 of the donors, a V segment was called functional when productive rearrangements were above 56.7%, and segregating when the standard deviation between donors exceeded 5%. A statistical classification framework was developed to diagnose cytomegalovirus status using the catalog of TCR beta chain sequences. V and J gene assignment, in a later analysis, came from comparing TCR nucleotide sequences with IMGT/GENE-DB human TR gene sequences. The TCRdist pipeline was used in a later analysis to assign CDR3 sequences and most-parsimonious VDJ recombination scenarios. In a later analysis, each TCR beta chain was defined by its CDR3 amino acid sequence together with its V-gene family, and reads without a unique V-gene family were excluded. A later analysis removed 550 to 650 highly shared, low-generation-probability nucleotide sequences to deal with suspected cross-contamination and a sequencing artifact. A later analysis calculated a clonal expansion index for each public chain from normalized within-repertoire ranks of inferred template counts. In a later analysis, generation probabilities were computed using a VDJ recombination model fitted to out-of-frame rearrangements, and the results were checked against IGoR. Hypergeometric tests were used in a later analysis to score TCR-TCR, TCR-HLA and TCR-CMV co-occurrence, with a repertoire-size bias correction applied to the TCR pairs. In a later analysis, false discovery rates were estimated by permuting HLA or CMV assignments 20 times. In a later analysis, co-occurring TCRs were grouped using DBSCAN, with TCRdist sequence similarity added in when clustering inside HLA-allele-positive subsets. Repertoires with fewer than 30,000 or more than 120,000 public chains were left out of co-occurrence clustering, as were five repertoires with anomalous nucleotide sharing. TCRdb stores this immuneACCESS table with in-frame sequences only. Part of the clones is absent; in the studies checked, under half of the shortfall reflects unresolved V genes, and no reason is known for the rest. V and J calls and clone size are given by that table; D and trimming were obtained from the DNA. Counted in this sample were about 94,000 clones; just under 80% of them appeared once. The ten largest clonotypes hold about 3.8% of the sample.

Broader findings and caveats from the paper: Because counts were too low, approximately 15 rarely observed V segments, including chromosome 9 orphons, were excluded from the earlier analysis of a few hundred of the donors. According to the authors, the approach could potentially be generalized to other disease states and immunological phenotypes. Roughly uniform sequencing depth across donors was assumed in presence/absence analyses, although this assumption may not hold. The classifier was reported to diagnose cytomegalovirus status with high specificity and sensitivity in both the original cohort and the validation cohort. Specific HLA alleles were associated with 15,000 to 20,000 TCR beta sequences at a false discovery rate of 0.05 in a later analysis. Some IMGT-functional V segments, including TRBV6-2 and TRBV6-3, could not be told apart with the 87-base-pair reads, so those segments were excluded. Assigning TCR associations to individual alleles was difficult when HLA alleles, especially DR and DQ, strongly co-occurred. A further reported finding was that TCR beta sequences accurately predicted the HLA-A and HLA-B alleles for most subjects in the first cohort. In an earlier analysis of 587 of the donors, most TCR beta V segments appeared in productive rearrangements about 87% or about 30% of the time, broadly matching IMGT annotations. The study gave a list of about 160 TCR beta chains associated with cytomegalovirus. CMV serostatus was the only immune exposure information available for the cohort. HLA typing was unavailable for some donors at each locus, so association tests used only the typed subset. A later analysis found that TCR association rates varied across HLA loci, with DRB1 alleles showing the most associated TCRs and HLA-C alleles the fewest. In this cohort, only TCR beta chains were sequenced, and detectable features were limited by the absence of alpha or paired-chain data. Compared with equally common non-associated chains, HLA-associated TCR beta chains in a later analysis were more clonally expanded and had lower generation probabilities. Correlated functional status among segregating V segments might be attributable to linkage disequilibrium, but an unknown experimental factor could not be ruled out. Compared with the roughly 710-donor mean, donors in an Asian-associated ancestry cluster had fewer N-insertions in productive TCRs, according to a later genetic analysis. An association between a missense DCLRE1C variant and V-gene and J-gene trimming of TCR beta chains was found in a later genetic analysis and replicated in an independent cohort. A cluster of highly shared sequence variants was judged likely to be a technical artifact of the sequencing pipeline. In a later analysis, most CMV-associated TCR beta chains were found to appear HLA-restricted, with HLA associations seemingly driven largely by CMV exposure. Across donors, most TCR sequences were observed very rarely, whereas some public TCRs were present in many individuals. In vitro tests confirmed that a few of the cytomegalovirus-associated TCR beta chains recognize cytomegalovirus antigens. A later analysis reported that several top co-occurrence clusters appeared linked to parvovirus B19, influenza, CMV and Epstein-Barr virus.

Input material: PBMCs. This sequence originates from a woman aged 35 to 49 in good health and CMV-seronegative. This sequence uses TRBV5-4 and TRBJ2-5; TRBD2 agrees with 16 junctional bases. The bases are TGTGCCAGCAGCGGTCCCGGGACTAGCGGGGGGGCCCGGGAGACCCAGTACTTC. Translated, this is CASSGPGTSGGARETQYF. Extended through the reference TRBV5-4 and TRBJ2-5 proteins, this CDR3 yields the full variable domain: ETGVTQSPTHLIKTRGQQVTLRCSSQSGHNTVSWYQQALGQGPQFIFQYYREEENGRGNFPPRFSGLQFPNYSSELNVNALELDDSALYLCASSGPGTSGGARETQYFGPGTRLLVL.